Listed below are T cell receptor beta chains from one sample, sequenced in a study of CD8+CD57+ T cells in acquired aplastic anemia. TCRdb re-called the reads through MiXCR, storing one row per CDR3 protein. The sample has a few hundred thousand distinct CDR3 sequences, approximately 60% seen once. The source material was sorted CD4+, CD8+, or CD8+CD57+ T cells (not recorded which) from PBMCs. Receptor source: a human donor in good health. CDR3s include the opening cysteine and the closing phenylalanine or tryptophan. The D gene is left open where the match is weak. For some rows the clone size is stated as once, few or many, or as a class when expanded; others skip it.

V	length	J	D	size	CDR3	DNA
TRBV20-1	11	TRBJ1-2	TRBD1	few	CSAPTGEGYTF	TGCAGTGCACCGACAGGGGAGGGCTACACCTTC
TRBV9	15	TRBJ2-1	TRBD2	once	CASSVGSGLYNEQFF	TGTGCCAGCAGCGTAGGTAGCGGGCTCTACAATGAGCAGTTCTTC
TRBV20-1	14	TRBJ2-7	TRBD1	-	CSASGTGYFSEQYF	TGCAGTGCTAGCGGGACAGGGTATTTTAGCGAGCAGTACTTC
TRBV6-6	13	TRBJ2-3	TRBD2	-	CASSASGGDTQYF	TGTGCCAGCAGTGCTAGCGGGGGCGATACGCAGTATTTT
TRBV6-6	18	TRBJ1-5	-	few	CASSTGDITTWGNQPQHF	TGTGCCAGCAGTACCGGCGACATCACGACTTGGGGCAATCAGCCCCAGCATTTT
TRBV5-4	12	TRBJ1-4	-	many	CASSLSNEKLFF	TGTGCCAGCAGCCTGTCTAATGAAAAACTGTTTTTT
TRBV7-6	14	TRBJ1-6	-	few	CASSLSLGPSPLHF	TGTGCCAGCAGCTTATCTCTCGGCCCTTCACCCCTCCACTTT
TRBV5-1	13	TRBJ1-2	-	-	CASSLASNYGYTF	TGCGCCAGCAGCTTGGCCAGCAACTATGGCTACACCTTC
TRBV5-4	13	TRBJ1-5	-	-	CASSSGSNQPQHF	TGTGCCAGCAGCTCCGGGAGCAATCAGCCCCAGCATTTT
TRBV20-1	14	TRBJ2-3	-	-	CSASSVASTDTQYF	TGCAGTGCCAGCAGTGTAGCTAGCACAGATACGCAGTATTTT
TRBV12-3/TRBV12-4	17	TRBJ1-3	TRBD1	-	CASSPPGQISSGNTIYF	TGTGCCAGCAGCCCACCGGGACAGATTTCCTCTGGAAACACCATATATTTT
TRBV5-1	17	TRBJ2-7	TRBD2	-	CASSLALAGAASYEQYF	TGCGCCAGCAGCTTGGCCCTAGCGGGCGCAGCCTCCTACGAGCAGTACTTC
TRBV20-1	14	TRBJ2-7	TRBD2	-	CSFLSLAGASEQYF	TGCAGTTTCCTTTCACTAGCGGGGGCCAGCGAGCAGTACTTC
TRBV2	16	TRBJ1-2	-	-	CASSEGPPSSNYGYTF	TGTGCCAGCAGTGAGGGACCGCCGAGTTCTAACTATGGCTACACCTTC
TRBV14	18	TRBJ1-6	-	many	CASSPRPPQGPFNSPLHF	TGTGCCAGCAGCCCCCGACCCCCCCAGGGTCCGTTTAATTCACCCCTCCACTTT
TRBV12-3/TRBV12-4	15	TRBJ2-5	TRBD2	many	CASSFEGLLQETQYF	TGTGCCAGCAGTTTTGAGGGACTACTCCAAGAGACCCAGTACTTC
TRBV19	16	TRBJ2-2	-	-	CASSIVTILNTGELFF	TGTGCCAGTAGTATAGTTACTATTCTAAACACCGGGGAGCTGTTTTTT
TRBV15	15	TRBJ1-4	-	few	CATSGDSILNEKLFF	TGTGCCACCAGCGGCGACAGCATCCTTAATGAAAAACTGTTTTTT
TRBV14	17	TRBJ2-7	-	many	CASSQEEGAPHLGEQYF	TGTGCCAGCAGCCAAGAAGAGGGTGCCCCCCATCTTGGGGAGCAGTACTTC
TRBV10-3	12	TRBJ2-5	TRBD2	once	CASGGSGRTQYF	TGTGCCAGCGGGGGTTCCGGGCGGACCCAGTACTTC
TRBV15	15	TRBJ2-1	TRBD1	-	CATSRADRGGDEQFF	TGTGCCACCAGCAGGGCGGACAGGGGAGGTGATGAGCAGTTCTTC
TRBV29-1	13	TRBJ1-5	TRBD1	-	CSVARGGDQPQHF	TGCAGCGTTGCCAGGGGGGGCGATCAGCCCCAGCATTTT
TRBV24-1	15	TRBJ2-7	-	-	CATSDLGQGTYEQYF	TGTGCCACCAGTGATTTGGGGCAGGGAACGTACGAGCAGTACTTC
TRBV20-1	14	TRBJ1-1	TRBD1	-	CSARDRDRNTEAFF	TGCAGTGCTAGAGATCGGGACAGGAACACTGAAGCTTTCTTT
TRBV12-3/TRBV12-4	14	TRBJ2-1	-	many	CASSPGTYYNEQFF	TGTGCCAGCAGTCCCGGGACTTACTACAATGAGCAGTTCTTC
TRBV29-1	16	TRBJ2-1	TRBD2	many	CSVEGVSGRPYNEQFF	TGCAGCGTTGAAGGCGTTAGCGGGAGGCCCTACAATGAGCAGTTCTTC
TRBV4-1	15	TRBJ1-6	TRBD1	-	CASSQGDREESPLHF	TGCGCCAGCAGCCAAGGCGACAGGGAGGAATCACCCCTCCACTTT